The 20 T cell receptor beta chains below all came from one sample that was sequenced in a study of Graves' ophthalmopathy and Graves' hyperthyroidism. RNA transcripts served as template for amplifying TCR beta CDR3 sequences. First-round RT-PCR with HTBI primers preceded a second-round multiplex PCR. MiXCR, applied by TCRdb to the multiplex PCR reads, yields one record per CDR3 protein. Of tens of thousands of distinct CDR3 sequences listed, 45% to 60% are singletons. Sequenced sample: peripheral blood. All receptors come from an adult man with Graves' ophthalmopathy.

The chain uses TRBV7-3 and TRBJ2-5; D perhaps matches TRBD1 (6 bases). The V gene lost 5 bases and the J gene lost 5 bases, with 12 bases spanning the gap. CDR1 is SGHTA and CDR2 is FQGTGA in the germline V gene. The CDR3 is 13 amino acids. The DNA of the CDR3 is TGTGCCAGCAGCAAGGGACACCGGGAGACCCAGTACTTC. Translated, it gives CASSKGHRETQYF.

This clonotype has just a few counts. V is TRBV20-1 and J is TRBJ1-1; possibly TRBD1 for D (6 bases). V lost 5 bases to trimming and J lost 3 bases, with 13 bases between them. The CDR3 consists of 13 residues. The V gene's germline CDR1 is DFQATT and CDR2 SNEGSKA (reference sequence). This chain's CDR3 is CSARTDDYTEAFF. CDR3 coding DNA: TGCAGTGCTCGGACAGACGACTACACTGAAGCTTTCTTT.

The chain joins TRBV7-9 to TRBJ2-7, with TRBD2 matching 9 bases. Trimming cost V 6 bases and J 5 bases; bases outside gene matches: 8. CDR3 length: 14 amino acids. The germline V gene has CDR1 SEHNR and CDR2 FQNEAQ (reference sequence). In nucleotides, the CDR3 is TGTGCCAGCAGTCGGACTAGCGCGGGGGACGAGCAGTACTTC. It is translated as CASSRTSAGDEQYF.

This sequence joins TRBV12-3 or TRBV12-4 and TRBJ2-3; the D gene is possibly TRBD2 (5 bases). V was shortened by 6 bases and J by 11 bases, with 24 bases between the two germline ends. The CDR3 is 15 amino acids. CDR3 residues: CASSLVGSSYNEQYF. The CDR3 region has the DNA TGTGCCAGCAGCTTGGTGGGGAGCTCCTACAATGAGCAGTATTTT.

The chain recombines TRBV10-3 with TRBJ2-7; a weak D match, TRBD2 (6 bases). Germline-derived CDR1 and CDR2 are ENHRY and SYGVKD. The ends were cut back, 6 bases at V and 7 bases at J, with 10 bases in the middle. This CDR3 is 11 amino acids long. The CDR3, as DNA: TGTGCCATCAGGGTGGGGACTGAGCAGTACGTC. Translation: CAIRVGTEQYV.

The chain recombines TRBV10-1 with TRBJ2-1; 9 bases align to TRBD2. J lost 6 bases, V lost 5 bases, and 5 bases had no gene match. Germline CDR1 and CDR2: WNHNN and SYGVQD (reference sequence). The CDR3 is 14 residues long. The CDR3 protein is CASSRTSGPNEQFF. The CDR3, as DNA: TGCGCCAGCAGTAGAACTAGCGGGCCCAATGAGCAGTTCTTC.

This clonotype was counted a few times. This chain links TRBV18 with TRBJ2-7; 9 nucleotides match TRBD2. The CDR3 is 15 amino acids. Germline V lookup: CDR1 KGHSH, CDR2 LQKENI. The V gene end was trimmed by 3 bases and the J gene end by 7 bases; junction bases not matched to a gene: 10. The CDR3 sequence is CASSPGASGTGEQYF. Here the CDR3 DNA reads TGTGCCAGCTCACCCGGGGCTAGCGGGACGGGTGAGCAGTACTTC.

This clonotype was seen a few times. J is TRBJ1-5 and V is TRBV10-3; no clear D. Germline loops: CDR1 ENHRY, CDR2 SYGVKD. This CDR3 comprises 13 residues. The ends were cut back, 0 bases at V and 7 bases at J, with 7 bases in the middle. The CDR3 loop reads CAISESTGQPQHF. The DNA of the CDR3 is TGTGCCATCAGTGAGTCGACGGGGCAGCCCCAGCATTTT.

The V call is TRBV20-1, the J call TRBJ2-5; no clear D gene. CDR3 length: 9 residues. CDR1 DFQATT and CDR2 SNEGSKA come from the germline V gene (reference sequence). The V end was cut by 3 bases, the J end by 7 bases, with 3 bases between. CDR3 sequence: CSARGTQYF. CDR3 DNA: TGCAGTGCTAGGGGGACCCAGTACTTC.

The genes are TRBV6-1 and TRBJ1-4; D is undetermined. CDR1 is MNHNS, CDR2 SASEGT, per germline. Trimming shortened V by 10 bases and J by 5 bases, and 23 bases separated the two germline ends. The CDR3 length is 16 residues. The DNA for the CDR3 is TGTGCCACCGAACAAGCGGGAGATTCGACCAATGAAAAACTGTTTTTT. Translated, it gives CATEQAGDSTNEKLFF.

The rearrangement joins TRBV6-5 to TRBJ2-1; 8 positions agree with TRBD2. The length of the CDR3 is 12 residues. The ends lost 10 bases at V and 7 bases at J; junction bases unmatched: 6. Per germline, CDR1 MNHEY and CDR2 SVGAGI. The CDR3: CATLAGRNEQFF. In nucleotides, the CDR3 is TGTGCCACTTTAGCGGGGAGGAATGAGCAGTTCTTC.

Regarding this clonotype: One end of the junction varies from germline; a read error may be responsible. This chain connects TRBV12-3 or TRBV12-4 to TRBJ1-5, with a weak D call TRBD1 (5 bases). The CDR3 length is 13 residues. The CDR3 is CAGSHQGGQPQHF. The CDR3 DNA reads TGTGCCGGCAGCCACCAGGGAGGGCAGCCCCAGCATTTT.

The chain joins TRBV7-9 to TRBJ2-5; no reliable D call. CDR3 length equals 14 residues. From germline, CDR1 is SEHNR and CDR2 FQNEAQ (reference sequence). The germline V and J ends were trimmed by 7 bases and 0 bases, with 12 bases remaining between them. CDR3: CASKSREYQETQYF. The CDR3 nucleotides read TGTGCCAGCAAAAGCAGAGAGTACCAAGAGACCCAGTACTTC.

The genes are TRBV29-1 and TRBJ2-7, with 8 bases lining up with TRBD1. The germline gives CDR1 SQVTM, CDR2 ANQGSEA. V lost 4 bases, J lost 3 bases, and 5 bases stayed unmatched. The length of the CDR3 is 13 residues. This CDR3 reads CSVAPGQVYEQYF. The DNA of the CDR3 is TGCAGCGTTGCCCCGGGACAGGTCTACGAGCAGTACTTC.

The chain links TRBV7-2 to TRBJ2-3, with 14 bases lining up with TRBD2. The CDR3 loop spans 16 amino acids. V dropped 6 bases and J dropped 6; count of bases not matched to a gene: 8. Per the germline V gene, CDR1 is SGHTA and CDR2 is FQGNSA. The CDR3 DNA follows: TGTGCCAGCAGTCCGCGACTAGCGGGGGGGCGGGATACGCAGTATTTT. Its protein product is CASSPRLAGGRDTQYF.

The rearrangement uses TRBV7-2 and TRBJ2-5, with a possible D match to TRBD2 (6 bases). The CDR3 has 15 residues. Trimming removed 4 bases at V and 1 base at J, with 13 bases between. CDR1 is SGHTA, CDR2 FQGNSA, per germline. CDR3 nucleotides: TGTGCCAGCAGCTCTAGGACTACCGTCCAAGAGACCCAGTACTTC. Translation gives CASSSRTTVQETQYF.

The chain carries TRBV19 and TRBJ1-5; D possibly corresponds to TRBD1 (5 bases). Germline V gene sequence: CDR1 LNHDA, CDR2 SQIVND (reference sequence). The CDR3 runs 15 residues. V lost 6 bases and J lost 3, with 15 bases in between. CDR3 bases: TGTGCCAGTAGCCAGACGTCACAGGACAATCAGCCCCAGCATTTT. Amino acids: CASSQTSQDNQPQHF.

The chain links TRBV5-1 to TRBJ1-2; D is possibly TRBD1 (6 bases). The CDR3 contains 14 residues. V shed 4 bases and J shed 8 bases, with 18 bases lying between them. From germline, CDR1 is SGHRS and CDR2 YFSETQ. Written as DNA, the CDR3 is TGCGCCAGCAGCCATAGCGGGGGGGCCGCCGGCTACACCTTC. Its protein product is CASSHSGGAAGYTF. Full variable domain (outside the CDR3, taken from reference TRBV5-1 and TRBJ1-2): KAGVTQTPRYLIKTRGQQVTLSCSPISGHRSVSWYQQTPGQGLQFLFEYFSETQRNKGNFPGRFSGRQFSNSRSEMNVSTLELGDSALYLCASSHSGGAAGYTFGSGTRLTVV.

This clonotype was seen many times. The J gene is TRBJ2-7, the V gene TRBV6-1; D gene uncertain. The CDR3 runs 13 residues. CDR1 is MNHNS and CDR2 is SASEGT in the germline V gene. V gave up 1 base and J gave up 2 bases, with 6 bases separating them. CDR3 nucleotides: TGTGCCAGCAGTGAAGGCAGTCCCTACGAGCAGTACTTC. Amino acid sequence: CASSEGSPYEQYF.

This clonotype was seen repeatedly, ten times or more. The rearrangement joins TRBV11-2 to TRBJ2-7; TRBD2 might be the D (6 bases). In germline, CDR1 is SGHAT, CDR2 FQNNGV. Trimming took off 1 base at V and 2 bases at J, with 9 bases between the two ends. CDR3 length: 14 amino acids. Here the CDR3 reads CASSLAGDPYEQYF. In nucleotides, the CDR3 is TGTGCCAGCAGCTTAGCGGGAGACCCCTACGAGCAGTACTTC.